The T cell receptor (beta chain) described here comes from a study of T cells after yellow fever vaccination. General observations from the study: Contaminants from the bulk population, in the form of abundant clonotypes, could be found in FACS-sorted repertoires. Boosting was followed by the reappearance of most primary-vaccination clones (roughly 95% CD4, about 90% CD8).

This clonotype was detected many times. No antigen is known for it. Germline CDR1 reads LGHNA; CDR2 reads YSLEER. The V and J ends lost 1 base and 5 bases respectively, with 14 bases between them. The CDR3 spans 15 residues. The TCR cDNA carried a universal primer site and UMIs from 5'RACE template switching. MiXCR, run by TCRdb on the 5' RACE reads, gives a single entry per CDR3 protein. This sample has about 120,000 distinct CDR3 sequences, with about 8.2% found just once. The TCR originated in a young man who received the YFV17D yellow fever vaccine. This chain connects TRBV4-3 to TRBJ2-5; the D gene is possibly TRBD2 (5 bases). This sample comprised CD8+ T cells sorted from PBMCs, obtained on the day of the yellow fever booster vaccination. As DNA, the CDR3 is TGCGCCAGCAGCCAAGTAGGGCACGGGAAGGAGACCCAGTACTTC. Protein product: CASSQVGHGKETQYF.